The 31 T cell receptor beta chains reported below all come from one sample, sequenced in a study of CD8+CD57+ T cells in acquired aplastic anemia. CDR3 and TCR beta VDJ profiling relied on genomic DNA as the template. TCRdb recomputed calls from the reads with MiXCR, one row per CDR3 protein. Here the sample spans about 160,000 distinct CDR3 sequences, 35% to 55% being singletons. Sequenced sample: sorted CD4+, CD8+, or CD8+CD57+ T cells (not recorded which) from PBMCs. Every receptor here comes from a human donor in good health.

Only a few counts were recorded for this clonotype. The CDR3 protein is CASSQEPQGENQPQHF. CDR3 in DNA: TGTGCCAGCAGCCAAGAACCACAGGGGGAAAATCAGCCCCAGCATTTT. This chain uses TRBV4-2 with TRBJ1-5; 8 bases are shared with TRBD1. Germline CDR1 LGHNA, CDR2 YNFKEQ. The junction had 5 bases not matched to a gene; V was cut back by 0 bases and J by 4 bases. The CDR3 contains 16 residues.

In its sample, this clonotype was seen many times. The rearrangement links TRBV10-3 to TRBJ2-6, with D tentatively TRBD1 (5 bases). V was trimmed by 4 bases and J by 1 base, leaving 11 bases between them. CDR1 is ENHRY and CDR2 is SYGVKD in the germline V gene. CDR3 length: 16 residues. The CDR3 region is CAISGGRVSGANVLTF. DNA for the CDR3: TGTGCCATCAGTGGGGGCAGGGTATCTGGGGCCAACGTCCTGACTTTC.

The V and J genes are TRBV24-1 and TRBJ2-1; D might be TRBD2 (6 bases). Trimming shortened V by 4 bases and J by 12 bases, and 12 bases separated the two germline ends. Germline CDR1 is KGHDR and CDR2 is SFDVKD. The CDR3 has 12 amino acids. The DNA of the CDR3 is TGTGCCACCAGTGACCCCTGGGGGGTGCAGTTCTTC. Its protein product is CATSDPWGVQFF.

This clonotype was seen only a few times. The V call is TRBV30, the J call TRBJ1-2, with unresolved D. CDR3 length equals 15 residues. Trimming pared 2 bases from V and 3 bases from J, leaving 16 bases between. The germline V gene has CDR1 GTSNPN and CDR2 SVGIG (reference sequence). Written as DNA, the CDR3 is TGTGCCTGGAGTTCCCCGGGCCGGCGCGACTATGGCTACACCTTC. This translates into CAWSSPGRRDYGYTF.

DNA for the CDR3: TGTGCCATCAGGGAACAGGGGCAGAGTAGCTCCTACAATGAGCAGTTCTTC. This translates into CAIREQGQSSSYNEQFF. This sequence joins TRBV10-3 and TRBJ2-1; 7 bases line up with TRBD1. This CDR3 contains 17 residues. CDR1 and CDR2 (germline): ENHRY, SYGVKD. The trim removed 6 bases at V and 0 bases at J, leaving 11 bases unmatched.

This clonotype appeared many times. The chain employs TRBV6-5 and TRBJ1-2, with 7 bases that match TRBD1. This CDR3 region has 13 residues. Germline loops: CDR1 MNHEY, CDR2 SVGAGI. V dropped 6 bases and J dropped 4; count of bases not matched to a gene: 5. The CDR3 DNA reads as TGTGCCAGCAGCCTAGGACAGGTCTATGGCTACACCTTC. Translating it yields CASSLGQVYGYTF.

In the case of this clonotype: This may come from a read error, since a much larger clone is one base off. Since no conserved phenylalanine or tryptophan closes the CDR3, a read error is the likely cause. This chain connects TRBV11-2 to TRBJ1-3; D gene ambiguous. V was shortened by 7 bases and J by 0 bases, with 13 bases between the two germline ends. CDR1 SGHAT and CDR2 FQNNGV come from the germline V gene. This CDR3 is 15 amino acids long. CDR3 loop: CASTPSFGSGNTIYC. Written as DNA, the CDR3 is TGTGCCAGCACCCCGAGCTTTGGCTCTGGAAACACCATATATTGT.

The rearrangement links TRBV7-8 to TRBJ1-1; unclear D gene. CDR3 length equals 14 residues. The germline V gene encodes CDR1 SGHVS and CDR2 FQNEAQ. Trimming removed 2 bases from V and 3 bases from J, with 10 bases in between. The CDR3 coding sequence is TGTGCCAGCAGCTTAAACGGCGGCGACACTGAAGCTTTCTTT. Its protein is CASSLNGGDTEAFF.

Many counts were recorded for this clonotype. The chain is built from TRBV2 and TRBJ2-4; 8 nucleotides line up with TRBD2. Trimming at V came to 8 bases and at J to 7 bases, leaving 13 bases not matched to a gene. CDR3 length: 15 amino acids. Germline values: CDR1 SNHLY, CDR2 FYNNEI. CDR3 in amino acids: CASRGGTGHGNIQYF. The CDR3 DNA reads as TGTGCCAGCCGGGGGGGAACGGGGCACGGGAACATTCAGTACTTC.

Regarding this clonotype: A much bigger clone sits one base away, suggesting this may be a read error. CDR3 sequence: CASPTYAVSPLHF. The CDR3 bases are TGTGCCAGCCCAACCTACGCGGTTTCACCCCTCCACTTT. The chain carries TRBV18 and TRBJ1-6; D is unclear. Germline V lookup: CDR1 KGHSH, CDR2 LQKENI. The V gene lost 8 bases and the J gene lost 9 bases, with 14 bases spanning the gap. There are 13 residues in the CDR3.

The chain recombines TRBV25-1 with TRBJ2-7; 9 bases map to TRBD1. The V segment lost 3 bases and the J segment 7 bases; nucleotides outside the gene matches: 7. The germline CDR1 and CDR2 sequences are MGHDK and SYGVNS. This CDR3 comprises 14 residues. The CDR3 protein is CASSDWTGVEEQYF. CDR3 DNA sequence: TGTGCCAGCAGTGATTGGACAGGGGTTGAAGAGCAGTACTTC.

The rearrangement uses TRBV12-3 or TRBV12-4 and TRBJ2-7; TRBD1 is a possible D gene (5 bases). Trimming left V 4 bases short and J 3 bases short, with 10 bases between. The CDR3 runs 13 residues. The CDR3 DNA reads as TGTGCCAGCAGTTCAGGGCCGTTCTACGAGCAGTACTTC. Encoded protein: CASSSGPFYEQYF.

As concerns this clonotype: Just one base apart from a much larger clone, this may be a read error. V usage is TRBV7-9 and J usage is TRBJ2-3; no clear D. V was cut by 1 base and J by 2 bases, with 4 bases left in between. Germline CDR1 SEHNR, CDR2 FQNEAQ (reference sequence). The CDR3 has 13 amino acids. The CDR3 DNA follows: TGTGCCAGCAGCTTAGAAATCACAGATACGCAGTATTTT. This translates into CASSLEITDTQYF.

CDR3 loop: CASSGRGPAGGKSYEQYF. CDR3 nucleotides: TGTGCCAGCAGCGGACGGGGGCCGGCGGGAGGAAAATCCTACGAGCAGTACTTC. The J gene is TRBJ2-7, the V gene TRBV7-4; 8 nucleotides agree with TRBD2. The CDR3 runs to 18 residues. The junction had 16 bases not matched to a gene; V was cut back by 5 bases and J by 1 base. CDR1 and CDR2 from the germline V gene are SGHVT and SQSDAQ.

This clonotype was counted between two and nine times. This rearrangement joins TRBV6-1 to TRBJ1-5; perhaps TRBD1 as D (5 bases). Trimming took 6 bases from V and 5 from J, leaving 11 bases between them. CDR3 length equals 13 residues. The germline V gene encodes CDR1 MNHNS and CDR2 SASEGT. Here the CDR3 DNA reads TGTGCCAGCAGAGGGACCTCCTATCAGCCCCAGCATTTT. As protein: CASRGTSYQPQHF.

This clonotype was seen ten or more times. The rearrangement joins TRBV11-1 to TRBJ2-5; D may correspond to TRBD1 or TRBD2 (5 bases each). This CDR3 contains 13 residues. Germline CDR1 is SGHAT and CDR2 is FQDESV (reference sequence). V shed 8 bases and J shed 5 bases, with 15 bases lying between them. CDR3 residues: CASGRGLRETQYF. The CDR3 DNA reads TGTGCCAGCGGACGGGGCCTCCGTGAGACCCAGTACTTC.

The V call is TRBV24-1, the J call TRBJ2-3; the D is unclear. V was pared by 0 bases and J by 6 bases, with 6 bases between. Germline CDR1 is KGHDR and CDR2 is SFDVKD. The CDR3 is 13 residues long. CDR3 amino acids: CATSDLPADTQYF. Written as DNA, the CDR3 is TGTGCCACCAGTGATTTGCCGGCTGATACGCAGTATTTT.

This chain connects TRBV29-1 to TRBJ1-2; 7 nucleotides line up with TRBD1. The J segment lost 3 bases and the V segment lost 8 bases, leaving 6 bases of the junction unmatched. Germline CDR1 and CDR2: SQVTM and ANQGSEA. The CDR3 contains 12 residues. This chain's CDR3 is CSSTGNDYGYTF. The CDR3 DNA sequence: TGCAGCTCGACAGGGAACGACTATGGCTACACCTTC.

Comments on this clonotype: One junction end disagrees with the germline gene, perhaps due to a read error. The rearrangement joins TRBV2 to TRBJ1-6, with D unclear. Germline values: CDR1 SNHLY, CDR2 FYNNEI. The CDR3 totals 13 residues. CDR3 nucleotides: TGTGCCAGCAGTGCTGGAAGGGATTCGCCCCTCCACTTT. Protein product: CASSAGRDSPLHF.

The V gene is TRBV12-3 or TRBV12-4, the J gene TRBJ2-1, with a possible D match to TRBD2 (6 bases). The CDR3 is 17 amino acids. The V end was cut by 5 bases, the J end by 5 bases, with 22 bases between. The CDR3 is CASSPQVLAGGDNEQFF. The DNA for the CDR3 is TGTGCCAGCAGTCCTCAAGTTTTGGCTGGCGGGGACAATGAGCAGTTCTTC.

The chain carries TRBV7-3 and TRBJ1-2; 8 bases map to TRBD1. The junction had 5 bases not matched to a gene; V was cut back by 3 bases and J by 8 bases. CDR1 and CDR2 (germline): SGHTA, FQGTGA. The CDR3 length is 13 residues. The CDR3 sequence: CASSFDRGLGYTF. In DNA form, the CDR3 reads TGTGCCAGCAGCTTCGACAGGGGACTGGGCTACACCTTC.

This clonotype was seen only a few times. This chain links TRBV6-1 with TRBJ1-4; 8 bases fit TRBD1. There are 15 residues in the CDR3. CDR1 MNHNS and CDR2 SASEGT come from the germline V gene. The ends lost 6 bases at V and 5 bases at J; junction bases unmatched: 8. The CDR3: CASSGVGTGNEKLFF. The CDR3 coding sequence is TGTGCCAGCAGCGGGGTAGGGACAGGAAATGAAAAACTGTTTTTT.

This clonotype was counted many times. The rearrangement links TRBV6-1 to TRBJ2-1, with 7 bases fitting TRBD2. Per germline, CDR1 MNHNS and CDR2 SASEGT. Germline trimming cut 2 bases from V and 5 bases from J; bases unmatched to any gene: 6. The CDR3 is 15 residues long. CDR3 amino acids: CASSERSSGNNEQFF. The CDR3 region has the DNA TGTGCCAGCAGTGAAAGGTCTAGCGGAAACAATGAGCAGTTCTTC.

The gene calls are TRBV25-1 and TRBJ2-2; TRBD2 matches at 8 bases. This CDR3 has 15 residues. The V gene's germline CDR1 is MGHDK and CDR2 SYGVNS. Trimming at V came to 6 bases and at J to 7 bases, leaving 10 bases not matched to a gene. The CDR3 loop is CASSHHGRGGGELFF. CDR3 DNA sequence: TGTGCCAGCAGCCATCACGGGAGGGGCGGCGGGGAGCTGTTTTTT.

The CDR3 here is CASSLDLKTGAGELFF. Here the CDR3 DNA reads TGTGCCAGCAGCTTAGATCTAAAGACCGGCGCCGGGGAGCTGTTTTTT. The V and J genes are TRBV11-2 and TRBJ2-2; D remains ambiguous. Germline-derived CDR1 and CDR2 are SGHAT and FQNNGV. V dropped 0 bases and J dropped 6 bases, with 14 bases sitting between them. This CDR3 contains 16 residues.

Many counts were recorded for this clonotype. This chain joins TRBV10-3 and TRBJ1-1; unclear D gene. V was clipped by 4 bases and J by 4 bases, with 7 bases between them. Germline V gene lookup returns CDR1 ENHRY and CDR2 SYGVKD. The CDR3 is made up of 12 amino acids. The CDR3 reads CAISVDGTEAFF. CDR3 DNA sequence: TGTGCCATCAGTGTGGACGGCACTGAAGCTTTCTTT.

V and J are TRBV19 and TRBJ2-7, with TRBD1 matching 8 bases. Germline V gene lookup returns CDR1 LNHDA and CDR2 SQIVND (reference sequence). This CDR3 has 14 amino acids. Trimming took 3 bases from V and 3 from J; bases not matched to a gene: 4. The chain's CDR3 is CASSMAGTGYEQYF. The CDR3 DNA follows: TGTGCCAGTAGTATGGCCGGGACAGGCTACGAGCAGTACTTC.

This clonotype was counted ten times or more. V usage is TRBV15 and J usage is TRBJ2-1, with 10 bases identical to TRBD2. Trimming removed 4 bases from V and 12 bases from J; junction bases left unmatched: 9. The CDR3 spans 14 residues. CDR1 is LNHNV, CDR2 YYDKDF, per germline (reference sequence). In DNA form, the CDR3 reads TGTGCCACCAGCACACGGACTAGCGGAAAGGGGCAGTTCTTC. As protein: CATSTRTSGKGQFF.

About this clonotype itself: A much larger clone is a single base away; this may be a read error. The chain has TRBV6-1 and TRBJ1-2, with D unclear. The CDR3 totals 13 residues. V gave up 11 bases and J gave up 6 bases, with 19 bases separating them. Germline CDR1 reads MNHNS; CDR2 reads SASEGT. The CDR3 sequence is CAGTQHVFDGYTF. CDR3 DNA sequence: TGTGCCGGCACACAACACGTTTTCGATGGCTACACCTTC.

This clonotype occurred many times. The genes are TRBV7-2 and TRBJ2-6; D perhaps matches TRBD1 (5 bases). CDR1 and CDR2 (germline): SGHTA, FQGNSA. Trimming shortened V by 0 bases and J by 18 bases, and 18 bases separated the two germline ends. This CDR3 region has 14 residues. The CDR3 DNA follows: TGTGCCAGCAGCTTAGCACCTCCCCGGTGGCAGGGGACTTTC. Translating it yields CASSLAPPRWQGTF.

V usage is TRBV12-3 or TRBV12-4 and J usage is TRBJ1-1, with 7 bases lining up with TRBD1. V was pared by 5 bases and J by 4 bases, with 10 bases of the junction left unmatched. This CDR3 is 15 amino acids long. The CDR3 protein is CASSIHRGLSTEAFF. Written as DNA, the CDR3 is TGTGCCAGCAGTATACACAGGGGCTTGAGCACTGAAGCTTTCTTT.